This is a list of T cell receptor beta chains from one sample in a study of technical replicates of blood from four donors. Profiling relied on immunoSEQ multiplex PCR, and the TCRdb table lists in-frame clones only, not all of them. Of some 76,000 clones in the sample, 90% to 95% were seen once. The sample taken for sequencing was T cells isolated from PBMCs. The receptor source for this set is a human donor in good health. Both conserved end residues are part of each CDR3. A D gene is named only where the DNA matches it firmly. A row's size may be missing; if present it is once, few, many or a size class.

size: -
D: -
V: TRBV4-1
J: TRBJ1-3
CDR3: CASSQVGVPGNTIYF
DNA: TGCGCCAGCAGCCAAGTCGGGGTACCTGGAAACACCATATATTTT

size: -
D: -
V: TRBV19
J: TRBJ2-7
CDR3: CASSRPGAYEQYF
DNA: TGTGCCAGTAGTCGCCCGGGAGCCTACGAGCAGTACTTC

size: -
D: -
V: TRBV6-6
J: TRBJ1-2
CDR3: CASSPEKRNGYTF
DNA: TGTGCCAGCAGTCCTGAGAAAAGAAATGGCTACACCTTC

size: -
D: TRBD2
V: TRBV11-2
J: TRBJ2-3
CDR3: CASSLVRTSGSTDTQYF
DNA: TGTGCCAGCAGCTTAGTAAGGACTAGCGGGAGCACAGATACGCAGTATTTT

size: -
D: -
V: TRBV5-6
J: TRBJ2-7
CDR3: CASSLVWTTYEQYF
DNA: TGTGCCAGCAGCTTGGTTTGGACTACTTACGAGCAGTACTTC

size: -
D: TRBD1
V: TRBV5-1
J: TRBJ1-2
CDR3: CASSETGQGYGYTF
DNA: TGCGCCAGCAGCGAAACCGGACAGGGCTATGGCTACACCTTC

size: -
D: -
V: TRBV5-6
J: TRBJ1-5
CDR3: CASSLQGQPQHF
DNA: TGTGCCAGCAGCCTTCAGGGGCAGCCCCAGCATTTT

size: -
D: -
V: TRBV27
J: TRBJ2-7
CDR3: CASSQNIHEQYF
DNA: TGTGCCAGCAGCCAAAACATCCACGAGCAGTACTTC

size: -
D: TRBD2
V: TRBV4-1
J: TRBJ2-7
CDR3: CASSQATSGSPYEQYF
DNA: TGCGCCAGCAGCCAAGCTACTAGCGGGAGCCCCTACGAGCAGTACTTC

size: -
D: -
V: TRBV19
J: TRBJ1-1
CDR3: CASSKLTGNTEAFF
DNA: TGTGCCAGTAGTAAATTGACGGGGAACACTGAAGCTTTCTTT

size: few
D: -
V: TRBV25-1
J: TRBJ1-1
CDR3: CASNSDTEAFF
DNA: TGTGCCAGCAACTCGGACACTGAAGCTTTCTTT

size: -
D: TRBD1
V: TRBV6-4
J: TRBJ2-2
CDR3: CASQGDREIGELFF
DNA: TGTGCCAGCCAAGGGGACAGGGAGATCGGGGAGCTGTTTTTT

size: -
D: -
V: TRBV27
J: TRBJ1-2
CDR3: CASSRQLGGGGNGYTF
DNA: TGTGCCAGCTCCAGACAACTTGGGGGCGGGGGAAATGGCTACACCTTC

size: -
D: -
V: TRBV30
J: TRBJ1-2
CDR3: CAWMFAGGYGYTF
DNA: TGTGCCTGGATGTTCGCAGGAGGCTATGGCTACACCTTC

size: -
D: TRBD1
V: TRBV27
J: TRBJ2-1
CDR3: CASSLFTGDEQFF
DNA: TGTGCCAGCAGTTTGTTTACAGGGGATGAGCAGTTCTTC

size: -
D: TRBD1
V: TRBV7-9
J: TRBJ2-1
CDR3: CASSFTGANEQFF
DNA: TGTGCCAGCAGCTTTACAGGGGCCAATGAGCAGTTCTTC

size: -
D: -
V: TRBV30
J: TRBJ2-7
CDR3: CASSYSSYEQYF
DNA: TGTGCCTCGAGCTACAGCTCCTACGAGCAGTACTTC

size: -
D: -
V: TRBV27
J: TRBJ1-1
CDR3: CASSLTLFGLNTEAFF
DNA: TGTGCCAGCAGTTTAACTCTATTTGGGCTGAACACTGAAGCTTTCTTT

size: -
D: -
V: TRBV7-2
J: TRBJ1-2
CDR3: CASSLVAGSNYGYTF
DNA: TGTGCCAGCAGCTTAGTGGCAGGCTCTAACTATGGCTACACCTTC

size: -
D: -
V: TRBV27
J: TRBJ1-2
CDR3: CASSFLNNYGYTF
DNA: TGTGCCAGCAGTTTTTTAAATAACTATGGCTACACCTTC

size: -
D: -
V: TRBV9
J: TRBJ1-2
CDR3: CASGEVGYTF
DNA: TGTGCCAGCGGAGAGGTAGGCTACACCTTC

size: -
D: TRBD2
V: TRBV29-1
J: TRBJ2-3
CDR3: CSAGTSGTDTQYF
DNA: TGCAGCGCCGGGACTAGCGGCACAGATACGCAGTATTTT

size: -
D: TRBD2
V: TRBV5-1
J: TRBJ2-3
CDR3: CASSLAGASTDTQYF
DNA: TGCGCCAGCAGCCTAGCGGGAGCTAGCACAGATACGCAGTATTTT

size: -
D: TRBD1
V: TRBV7-3
J: TRBJ1-1
CDR3: CASSYSVITGGAEAFF
DNA: TGTGCCAGCAGCTATTCGGTAATAACAGGGGGTGCTGAAGCTTTCTTT

size: -
D: TRBD2
V: TRBV25-1
J: TRBJ2-1
CDR3: CASSAYRLASEQFF
DNA: TGTGCCAGCAGCGCATATCGACTAGCCAGTGAGCAGTTCTTC

size: -
D: -
V: TRBV6-5
J: TRBJ2-1
CDR3: CASSYFSPGFQDEQFF
DNA: TGTGCCAGCAGTTATTTCTCCCCCGGATTTCAGGATGAGCAGTTCTTC

size: once
D: TRBD2
V: TRBV9
J: TRBJ2-1
CDR3: CASSVDLGLAGSYNEQFF
DNA: TGTGCCAGCAGCGTAGATTTGGGGCTAGCGGGCTCCTACAATGAGCAGTTCTTC

size: -
D: -
V: TRBV7-3
J: TRBJ2-3
CDR3: CASSLRGTFTDTQYF
DNA: TGTGCCAGCAGCTTAAGGGGGACATTCACAGATACGCAGTATTTT

size: -
D: -
V: TRBV7-8
J: TRBJ2-1
CDR3: CASSLALYGGRTGDNEQFF
DNA: TGTGCCAGCAGCTTAGCTCTCTACGGCGGGCGTACGGGGGACAATGAGCAGTTCTTC

size: -
D: -
V: TRBV5-4
J: TRBJ2-5
CDR3: CASSLIRGETQYF
DNA: TGTGCCAGCAGCTTGATCAGGGGAGAGACCCAGTACTTC

size: -
D: TRBD1
V: TRBV29-1
J: TRBJ2-1
CDR3: CSAPGQARNEQFF
DNA: TGCAGCGCTCCAGGACAGGCTAGGAATGAGCAGTTCTTC

size: -
D: -
V: TRBV28
J: TRBJ2-7
CDR3: CASNFPGVGHEQYF
DNA: TGTGCCAGCAACTTCCCGGGAGTCGGGCACGAGCAGTACTTC

size: -
D: -
V: TRBV6-1
J: TRBJ2-7
CDR3: CASSESGELSEQYF
DNA: TGTGCCAGCAGTGAATCGGGGGAACTGTCCGAGCAGTACTTC